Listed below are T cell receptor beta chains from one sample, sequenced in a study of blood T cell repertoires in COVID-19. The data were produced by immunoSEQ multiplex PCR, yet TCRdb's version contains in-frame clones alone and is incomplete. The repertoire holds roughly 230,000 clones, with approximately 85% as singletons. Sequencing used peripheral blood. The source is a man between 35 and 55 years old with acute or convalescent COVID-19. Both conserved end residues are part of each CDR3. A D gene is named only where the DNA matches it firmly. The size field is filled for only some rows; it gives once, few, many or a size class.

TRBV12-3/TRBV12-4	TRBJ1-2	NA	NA	CASSLGAYYGYTF	TGTGCCAGCAGTTTGGGGGCTTACTATGGCTACACCTTC
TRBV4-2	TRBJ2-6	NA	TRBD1	CASSQDWGQGLSGANVLTF	TGTGCCAGCAGCCAAGACTGGGGACAGGGATTATCTGGGGCCAACGTCCTGACTTTC
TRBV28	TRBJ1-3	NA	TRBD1	CASSLGGTGLSGNTIYF	TGTGCCAGCAGCCTTGGGGGGACAGGTTTGTCTGGAAACACCATATATTTT
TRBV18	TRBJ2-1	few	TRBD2	CASSPGSGGYNEQFF	TGTGCCAGCTCACCGGGGAGCGGGGGATACAATGAGCAGTTCTTC
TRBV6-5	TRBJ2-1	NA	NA	CASSHDKTEQFF	TGTGCCAGCAGTCACGACAAGACTGAGCAGTTCTTC
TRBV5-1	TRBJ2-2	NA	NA	CASSLQGTAGELFF	TGCGCCAGCAGCTTGCAGGGAACGGCCGGGGAGCTGTTTTTT
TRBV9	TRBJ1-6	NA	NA	CASSAQLSGVNSPLHF	TGTGCCAGCAGCGCCCAGTTGTCAGGGGTTAATTCACCCCTCCACTTT
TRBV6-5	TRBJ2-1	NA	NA	CASSYGGIGLNEQFF	TGTGCCAGCAGTTACGGCGGGATTGGGCTCAATGAGCAGTTCTTC
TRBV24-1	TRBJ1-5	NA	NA	CATSDSGNQPQHF	TGTGCCACCAGTGATTCCGGGAATCAGCCCCAGCATTTT
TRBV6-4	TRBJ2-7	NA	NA	CASTRDSF	TGTGCCAGCACACGAGATAGCTTC
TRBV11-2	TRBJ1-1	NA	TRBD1	CASSFTGTGVNTEAFF	TGTGCCAGCAGCTTTACTGGGACAGGGGTGAACACTGAAGCTTTCTTT
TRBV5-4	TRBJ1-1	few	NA	CASSFAGQANTEAFF	TGTGCCAGCAGCTTCGCAGGGCAGGCGAACACTGAAGCTTTCTTT
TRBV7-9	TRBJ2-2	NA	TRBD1	CASSPAGDRGLAGELFF	TGTGCCAGCAGCCCCGCGGGGGACAGGGGGCTTGCCGGGGAGCTGTTTTTT
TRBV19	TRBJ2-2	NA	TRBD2	CATGLEGAGELFF	TGTGCCACCGGACTAGAAGGGGCCGGGGAGCTGTTTTTT
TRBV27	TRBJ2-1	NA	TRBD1	CASSHRGFTYNEQFF	TGTGCCAGCAGTCACAGGGGATTTACCTACAATGAGCAGTTCTTC
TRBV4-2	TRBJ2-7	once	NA	CASSHWGTNPNF	TGTGCCAGCAGCCATTGGGGCACGAACCCAAACTTC
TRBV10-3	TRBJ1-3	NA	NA	CAISAVRDFSGNTIYF	TGTGCCATCAGTGCTGTCAGGGACTTCTCTGGAAACACCATATATTTT
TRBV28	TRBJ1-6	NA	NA	CASRLTTGLVSPLHF	TGTGCCAGCAGACTTACGACGGGGTTGGTTTCACCCCTCCACTTT
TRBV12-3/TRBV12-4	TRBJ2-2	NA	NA	CASSLQGSGELFF	TGTGCCAGCAGTTTGCAGGGGTCCGGGGAGCTGTTTTTT
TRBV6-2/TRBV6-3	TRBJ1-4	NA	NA	CASSSSKWGPTNEKLFF	TGTGCCAGCAGCTCCTCTAAGTGGGGCCCAACTAATGAAAAACTGTTTTTT
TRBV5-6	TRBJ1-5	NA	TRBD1	CASSSYGTGINQPQHF	TGTGCCAGCAGCTCATATGGGACAGGAATAAATCAGCCCCAGCATTTT
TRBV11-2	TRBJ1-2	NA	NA	CASSQQGDSTTGYTF	TGTGCCAGCAGCCAACAGGGCGACAGCACCACGGGCTACACCTTC
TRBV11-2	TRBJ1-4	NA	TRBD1	CASSLVSDRGREKLFF	TGTGCCAGCAGCTTAGTATCCGACAGGGGGCGTGAAAAACTGTTTTTT
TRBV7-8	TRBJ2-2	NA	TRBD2	CASSLDERGDYTGELFF	TGTGCCAGCAGCTTAGATGAACGGGGGGATTACACCGGGGAGCTGTTTTTT
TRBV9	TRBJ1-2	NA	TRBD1	CASSGGQGVYGYTF	TGTGCCAGCAGCGGCGGACAGGGAGTGTATGGCTACACCTTC
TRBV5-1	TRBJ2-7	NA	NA	CASSPGVDEQYF	TGCGCCAGCAGCCCGGGGGTCGACGAGCAGTACTTC
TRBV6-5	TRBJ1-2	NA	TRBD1	CASNTDRRKGYTF	TGTGCCAGCAACACGGACAGGAGGAAAGGCTACACCTTC
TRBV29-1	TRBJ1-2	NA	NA	CSVSKWGGGESGYTF	TGCAGCGTCTCCAAATGGGGGGGCGGTGAGAGTGGCTACACCTTC
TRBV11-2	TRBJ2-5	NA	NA	CASSYGGQETQYF	TGTGCCAGCAGCTACGGGGGCCAAGAGACCCAGTACTTC
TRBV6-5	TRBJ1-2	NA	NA	CASSYSGTIYGYTF	TGTGCCAGCAGTTACTCCGGGACAATCTATGGCTACACCTTC
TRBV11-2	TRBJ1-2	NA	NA	CASSFIQGNYGYTF	TGTGCCAGCAGCTTCATCCAGGGAAACTATGGCTACACCTTC
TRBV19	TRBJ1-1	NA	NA	CASSIRTGGTEAFF	TGTGCCAGTAGTATTCGGACGGGAGGGACTGAAGCTTTCTTT
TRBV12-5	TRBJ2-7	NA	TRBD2	CASGITGLHYEQYF	TGTGCTAGTGGTATCACGGGACTACACTACGAGCAGTACTTC
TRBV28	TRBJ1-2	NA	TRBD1	CASSSGQGAVGYTF	TGTGCCAGCAGTTCTGGACAGGGGGCAGTCGGCTACACCTTC
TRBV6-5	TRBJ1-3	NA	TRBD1	CASMTGYGGNTIYF	TGTGCCAGCATGACAGGGTACGGTGGAAACACCATATATTTT
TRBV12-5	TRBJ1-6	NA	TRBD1	CASGLGGTVDSPLHF	TGTGCTAGTGGTTTGGGAGGGACAGTCGACTCACCCCTCCACTTT
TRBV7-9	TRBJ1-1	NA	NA	CASSTREGKAFF	TGTGCCAGCAGCACGAGGGAAGGGAAAGCTTTCTTT
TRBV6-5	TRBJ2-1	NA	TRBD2	CASSYSGLGSGEQFF	TGTGCCAGCAGTTACTCGGGACTAGGCAGCGGTGAGCAGTTCTTC
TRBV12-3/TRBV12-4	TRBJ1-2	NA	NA	CASSLGESGYTF	TGTGCCAGCAGTTTAGGGGAGAGTGGCTACACCTTC
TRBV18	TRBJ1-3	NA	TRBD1	CASSPRDRANTIYF	TGTGCCAGCTCACCCCGGGACAGGGCAAACACCATATATTTT
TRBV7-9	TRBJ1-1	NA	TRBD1	CASRGTGGGTEAFF	TGTGCCAGCAGGGGGACAGGGGGCGGCACTGAAGCTTTCTTT
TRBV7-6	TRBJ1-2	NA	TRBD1	CASSLETGAGRGYTF	TGTGCCAGCAGCTTAGAGACAGGGGCGGGTAGGGGCTACACCTTC
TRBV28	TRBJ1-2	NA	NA	CASSLTYGTGSGYTF	TGTGCCAGCAGTTTAACCTATGGGACCGGGAGTGGCTACACCTTC
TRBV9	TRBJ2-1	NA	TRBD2	CASSVVGGYYNEQFF	TGTGCCAGCAGCGTAGTCGGGGGGTACTACAATGAGCAGTTCTTC
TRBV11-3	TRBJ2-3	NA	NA	CASSPLANTDTQYF	TGTGCCAGCAGCCCACTCGCGAACACAGATACGCAGTATTTT
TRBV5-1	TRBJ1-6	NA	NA	CASSQGSGGRNSPLHF	TGCGCCAGCAGCCAGGGGTCGGGGGGCCGGAATTCACCCCTCCACTTT
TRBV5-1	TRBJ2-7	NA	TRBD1	CASSSTGQAVYEQYF	TGCGCCAGCAGCTCAACGGGACAGGCTGTCTACGAGCAGTACTTC
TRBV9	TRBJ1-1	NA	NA	CASGPQSNTEAFF	TGTGCCAGCGGCCCTCAGTCGAACACTGAAGCTTTCTTT
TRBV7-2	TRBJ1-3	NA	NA	CASSFSLGGGNTIYF	TGTGCCAGCAGCTTCTCTCTCGGGGGTGGAAACACCATATATTTT
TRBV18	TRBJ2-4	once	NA	CASSLLAKNIQYF	TGTGCCAGCTCACTCCTAGCCAAAAACATTCAGTACTTC
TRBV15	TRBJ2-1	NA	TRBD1	CATSRGQGVDEQFF	TGTGCCACCAGCAGAGGACAGGGGGTCGATGAGCAGTTCTTC
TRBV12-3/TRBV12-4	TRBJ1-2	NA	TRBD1	CASRDRGGYTF	TGTGCCAGCCGGGACAGGGGGGGCTACACCTTC
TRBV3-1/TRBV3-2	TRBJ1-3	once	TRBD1	CASSQGKDRRSGNTIYF	TGTGCCAGCAGCCAAGGGAAGGACAGGCGCTCTGGAAACACCATATATTTT
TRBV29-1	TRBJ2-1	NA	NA	CSVADRPGNEQFF	TGCAGCGTTGCGGACAGACCAGGAAATGAGCAGTTCTTC
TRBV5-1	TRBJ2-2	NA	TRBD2	CASSYLTGTSGGRNTGELFF	TGCGCCAGCAGCTACCTTACCGGGACTAGCGGGGGGCGGAACACCGGGGAGCTGTTTTTT